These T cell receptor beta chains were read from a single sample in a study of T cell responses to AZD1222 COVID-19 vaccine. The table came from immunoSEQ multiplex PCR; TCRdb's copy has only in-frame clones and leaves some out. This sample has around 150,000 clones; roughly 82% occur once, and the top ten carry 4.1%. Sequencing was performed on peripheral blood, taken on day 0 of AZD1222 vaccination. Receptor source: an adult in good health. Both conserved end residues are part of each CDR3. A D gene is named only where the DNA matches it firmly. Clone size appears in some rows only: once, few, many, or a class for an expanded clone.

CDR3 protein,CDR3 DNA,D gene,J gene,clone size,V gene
CASSARTGSNSPLHF,TGTGCCAGCAGCGCCCGGACTGGTTCGAATTCACCCCTCCACTTT,-,TRBJ1-6,-,TRBV13
CASSRTSQNTGELFF,TGTGCCAGCAGTAGGACTAGCCAAAACACCGGGGAGCTGTTTTTT,TRBD2,TRBJ2-2,-,TRBV2
CASSFGSRANVLTF,TGTGCCAGCAGTTTCGGGTCCAGGGCCAACGTCCTGACTTTC,-,TRBJ2-6,few,TRBV28
CASGPPGVRTEAFF,TGTGCCAGCGGTCCTCCAGGTGTAAGGACTGAAGCTTTCTTT,-,TRBJ1-1,-,TRBV6-5
CASSLGSLMGDTQYF,TGTGCCAGCAGCTTAGGCAGCCTCATGGGAGATACGCAGTATTTT,-,TRBJ2-3,-,TRBV7-2
CASRGQGRETQYF,TGTGCCAGCAGGGGACAGGGGAGAGAGACCCAGTACTTC,TRBD1,TRBJ2-5,-,TRBV11-2
CASHREQAHNEQFF,TGTGCCAGCCATCGGGAACAGGCACACAATGAGCAGTTCTTC,-,TRBJ2-1,-,TRBV5-4
CASSLVPSETQYF,TGCGCCAGCAGCTTGGTCCCCTCGGAGACCCAGTACTTC,-,TRBJ2-5,-,TRBV5-1
CASSKGPDFSAPYGYTF,TGTGCCAGCAGTAAGGGCCCCGATTTTTCAGCACCCTATGGCTACACCTTC,-,TRBJ1-2,-,TRBV6-4
CASALLTGTGELFF,TGTGCCAGCGCACTTTTGACCGGCACCGGGGAGCTGTTTTTT,-,TRBJ2-2,-,TRBV27
CASSPGQGGSPLHF,TGTGCCAGCAGTCCTGGACAGGGTGGGTCACCCCTCCACTTT,TRBD1,TRBJ1-6,few,TRBV27
CAGGTRGHQPQHF,TGTGCCGGAGGGACGCGGGGGCATCAGCCCCAGCATTTT,-,TRBJ1-5,-,TRBV30
CASSAGTATQTDTQYF,TGTGCCAGCAGCGCCGGGACAGCCACCCAGACAGATACGCAGTATTTT,TRBD1,TRBJ2-3,-,TRBV2
CASSLTGTGELFF,TGTGCCAGCAGCTTAACTGGAACCGGGGAGCTGTTTTTT,-,TRBJ2-2,-,TRBV11-2
CATSDRQGAYEQYF,TGTGCCACCAGTGATCGACAGGGGGCCTACGAGCAGTACTTC,TRBD1,TRBJ2-7,-,TRBV24-1
CASSSTSGPPTKKYGYTF,TGTGCCAGCAGCTCAACGTCCGGGCCCCCCACGAAGAAGTATGGCTACACCTTC,-,TRBJ1-2,-,TRBV7-2
CASSTQTGASQPQHF,TGTGCCAGTAGTACGCAAACAGGGGCGAGTCAGCCCCAGCATTTT,TRBD1,TRBJ1-5,-,TRBV19
CASSPVAGKSLNEQYF,TGTGCCAGCAGCCCCGTCGCAGGGAAGTCTCTCAACGAGCAGTACTTC,-,TRBJ2-7,-,TRBV5-5
CASSSKGQGRYGYTF,TGTGCCAGCAGTTCTAAGGGGCAGGGTCGATATGGCTACACCTTC,-,TRBJ1-2,-,TRBV6-5
CASSPTGLPISGNTIYF,TGTGCCAGCAGCCCAACAGGTCTCCCGATCTCTGGAAACACCATATATTTT,-,TRBJ1-3,-,TRBV9
CASSLRAGELFF,TGTGCCAGCAGTTTGCGAGCCGGGGAGCTGTTTTTT,-,TRBJ2-2,-,TRBV28
CASSARGGTGYTF,TGTGCCAGCAGCGCCCGAGGGGGAACGGGCTACACCTTC,-,TRBJ1-2,-,TRBV7-2
CASSSLLAGSYNEQFF,TGTGCCAGCAGTTCCCTTCTAGCGGGCTCCTACAATGAGCAGTTCTTC,TRBD2,TRBJ2-1,-,TRBV28
CASSQAVSTLYEQYF,TGCGCCAGCAGCCAAGCTGTGAGCACTCTCTACGAGCAGTACTTC,-,TRBJ2-7,once,TRBV4-1
CASSQRGQGGNTIYF,TGTGCCAGCAGCCAGAGGGGACAGGGAGGAAACACCATATATTTT,TRBD1,TRBJ1-3,few,TRBV3-1/TRBV3-2
CASSLLGTGQETQYF,TGCGCCAGCAGCTTGCTAGGGACAGGCCAAGAGACCCAGTACTTC,TRBD1,TRBJ2-5,-,TRBV5-1
CASSLGGRGKAFF,TGTGCCAGCAGTTTAGGTGGCAGGGGGAAAGCTTTCTTT,TRBD1,TRBJ1-1,few,TRBV12-3/TRBV12-4
CASSFRRTGNPYEQYF,TGTGCCAGCAGTTTTAGGCGGACAGGGAACCCCTACGAGCAGTACTTC,TRBD1,TRBJ2-7,-,TRBV28
CAWSVAGDQPQHF,TGTGCCTGGAGTGTAGCCGGGGATCAGCCCCAGCATTTT,-,TRBJ1-5,few,TRBV30
CASSEAPRTGASYEQYF,TGTGCCAGCAGTGAAGCCCCGAGGACAGGCGCCTCCTACGAGCAGTACTTC,TRBD1,TRBJ2-7,-,TRBV6-1
CASSSPGRNYGYTF,TGTGCCAGCAGTTCCCCGGGGAGAAACTATGGCTACACCTTC,-,TRBJ1-2,-,TRBV6-5
CASSQNGRAFF,TGTGCCAGCAGCCAAAATGGCCGGGCTTTCTTT,-,TRBJ1-1,-,TRBV3-1/TRBV3-2
CASSPTGLYEQYF,TGTGCCAGCTCACCGACAGGGCTGTACGAGCAGTACTTC,TRBD1,TRBJ2-7,-,TRBV18
CASSLSRGYGYTF,TGTGCCAGCAGTTTATCCAGGGGCTATGGCTACACCTTC,-,TRBJ1-2,-,TRBV27
CASSILVGQTTDTQYF,TGTGCCAGCAGCATCCTTGTGGGACAGACCACAGATACGCAGTATTTT,TRBD1,TRBJ2-3,-,TRBV13
CASSTIWDRNEKLFF,TGTGCCAGCAGCACTATTTGGGACAGAAATGAAAAACTGTTTTTT,TRBD1,TRBJ1-4,-,TRBV5-6
CASSLAHNEQFF,TGCGCCAGCAGCTTGGCCCACAATGAGCAGTTCTTC,-,TRBJ2-1,-,TRBV5-1
CASSLELNTEAFF,TGCGCCAGCAGCTTGGAACTGAACACTGAAGCTTTCTTT,-,TRBJ1-1,-,TRBV5-1
CASSSQGGYEQYF,TGTGCCAGCAGCTCCCAGGGAGGCTACGAGCAGTACTTC,-,TRBJ2-7,-,TRBV7-3
CSATGQGGYTF,TGCAGCGCTACGGGACAAGGTGGCTACACCTTC,-,TRBJ1-2,-,TRBV29-1
CASSGGTVSSYEQYF,TGTGCCAGCAGCGGCGGGACGGTGAGCTCCTACGAGCAGTACTTC,-,TRBJ2-7,-,TRBV5-4
CASSLAGAGYYGYTF,TGCGCCAGCAGCTTGGCCGGGGCAGGGTACTATGGCTACACCTTC,-,TRBJ1-2,-,TRBV5-1
CASSQAAREGGGYTF,TGTGCCAGCAGCCAAGCCGCCAGGGAGGGTGGTGGCTACACCTTC,-,TRBJ1-2,-,TRBV3-1/TRBV3-2
CASRDRDQPQHF,TGTGCCAGTAGGGACCGCGATCAGCCCCAGCATTTT,-,TRBJ1-5,-,TRBV19
CAWSANLNTEAFF,TGTGCCTGGAGTGCGAACTTGAACACTGAAGCTTTCTTT,-,TRBJ1-1,-,TRBV30
CASSQWLEGINGGQPQHF,TGTGCCAGCAGCCAATGGTTGGAGGGGATTAACGGAGGTCAGCCCCAGCATTTT,-,TRBJ1-5,-,TRBV16
CASSAQGYTEAFF,TGTGCCAGTAGTGCCCAGGGTTACACTGAAGCTTTCTTT,-,TRBJ1-1,-,TRBV19
CASSFWGGNQPQHF,TGTGCCAGCAGTTTCTGGGGGGGCAATCAGCCCCAGCATTTT,-,TRBJ1-5,-,TRBV28
CASLVAGGRNEQFF,TGTGCCAGCCTTGTAGCGGGGGGGCGTAATGAGCAGTTCTTC,TRBD2,TRBJ2-1,-,TRBV7-9
CASSPGLRDQETQYF,TGCGCCAGCAGCCCGGGCCTAAGGGACCAAGAGACCCAGTACTTC,-,TRBJ2-5,-,TRBV5-1
CASSEFRRGAAQETQYF,TGTGCCAGCAGTGAATTTCGGCGAGGGGCTGCACAAGAGACCCAGTACTTC,-,TRBJ2-5,-,TRBV6-1
CASSPTAWGVYGYTF,TGTGCCAGCAGTCCAACCGCGTGGGGGGTCTATGGCTACACCTTC,-,TRBJ1-2,-,TRBV28
CASSQKHAGTEAFF,TGTGCCAGCAGCCAGAAACACGCAGGCACTGAAGCTTTCTTT,-,TRBJ1-1,-,TRBV14
CASTHGTGHNSPLHF,TGTGCCAGCACCCACGGGACAGGGCATAATTCACCCCTCCACTTT,TRBD1,TRBJ1-6,-,TRBV25-1
CASSPGRSYYGYTF,TGTGCCAGCAGTCCTGGACGATCTTACTATGGCTACACCTTC,-,TRBJ1-2,-,TRBV6-1
CASSMSRVSTDTQYF,TGTGCCAGTAGTATGTCCAGGGTTAGCACAGATACGCAGTATTTT,-,TRBJ2-3,-,TRBV19